The 3 T cell receptor beta chains in this list originate from one sample, sequenced in a study of T cells in localized non-small cell lung cancer. The data were produced by immunoSEQ multiplex PCR, yet TCRdb's version contains in-frame clones alone and is incomplete. The sample yields 45,000 or so clones, 70% to 90% seen once. Sequenced here: PBMCs, sampled before any cancer treatment. Receptor source: a man between 40 and 70 years old with stage II lung adenocarcinoma.

J is TRBJ2-6 and V is TRBV11-2, with no clear D. Germline V lookup: CDR1 SGHAT, CDR2 FQNNGV. The CDR3 contains 17 residues. Trimming took off 5 bases at V and 2 bases at J, with 16 bases between the two ends. In nucleotides, the CDR3 is TGTGCCAGCAGCCCTATCAGGTCTCTAACTGGGGCCAACGTCCTGACTTTC. As protein: CASSPIRSLTGANVLTF.

V usage is TRBV6-4 and J usage is TRBJ2-3, with D unclear. Per germline, CDR1 MRHNA and CDR2 SNTAGT. The V gene lost 6 bases and the J gene lost 2 bases, with 9 bases spanning the gap. The CDR3 sequence is 13 residues long. The CDR3 coding sequence is TGTGCCAGCAGCGCCCGCCACACAGATACGCAGTATTTT. Its protein product is CASSARHTDTQYF.

Only one count was recorded for this clone. The J gene is TRBJ1-2, the V gene TRBV5-1; D possibly corresponds to TRBD1 (6 bases). V lost 6 bases and J 3 bases, leaving 12 bases between the germline ends. The CDR3 covers 13 residues. Germline V CDR1 and CDR2: SGHRS, YFSETQ. The CDR3 DNA is TGCGCCAGCACCTGGGCAGGGGACTATGGCTACACCTTC. This gives the protein CASTWAGDYGYTF.